This T cell receptor (beta chain) was sequenced in a study of T cells expressing NK-cell markers. TCRdb reprocessed the 5' RACE reads and reports one entry per CDR3 protein, with no DNA. The sample totals over 150,000 distinct CDR3 sequences. Germline loops: CDR1 MNHEY, CDR2 SVGAGI. CDR3 length: 15 amino acids. Material: blood T cells: a sorted CD56 or NKG2C T cell subset, CD4+ or CD8+ T cells, or bulk PBMC T cells (not recorded which). The TCR was taken from a woman between 45 and 60 years old in good health. The chain couples TRBV6-5 to TRBJ1-1. The CDR3 reads CASSATIGLGTEAFF.